Following are 22 T cell receptor beta chains from one sample sequenced in a study of long-term antiretroviral therapy in people with HIV. Survey-level immunoSEQ v3.0 assays were run. Data came from immunoSEQ multiplex PCR; TCRdb stores just in-frame clones and leaves some out. The data hold around 24,000 clones, with 85% to 95% observed a single time. The input for sequencing was unsorted PBMCs, taken 7.6 years after starting antiretroviral therapy. These receptors were taken from a woman aged 40 to 50 with HIV.

This clone appeared a few times. The rearrangement uses TRBV6-6 and TRBJ1-2, with 8 bases identical to TRBD1. The germline gives CDR1 MNHNY, CDR2 SVGAGI (reference sequence). The CDR3 is made up of 14 amino acids. The ends lost 2 bases at V and 8 bases at J; junction bases unmatched: 7. DNA for the CDR3: TGTGCCAGCAGTTACGGGGCAGGGGGCAAAGGCTACACCTTC. Amino acid sequence: CASSYGAGGKGYTF.

The chain uses TRBV7-2 and TRBJ1-4; perhaps TRBD1 as D (6 bases). V gave up 5 bases and J gave up 5 bases, with 9 bases separating them. Germline CDR1 reads SGHTA; CDR2 reads FQGNSA. This CDR3 comprises 13 residues. The CDR3 here is CASSRTENEKLFF. CDR3 sequence (DNA): TGTGCCAGCAGCCGGACAGAGAATGAAAAACTGTTTTTT.

V and J are TRBV7-9 and TRBJ2-7; 7 bases map to TRBD1. V dropped 5 bases and J dropped 0; count of bases not matched to a gene: 7. Germline V gene data show CDR1 as SEHNR and CDR2 as FQNEAQ (reference sequence). This CDR3 contains 15 residues. The CDR3 protein is CASSPTGLSSYEQYF. CDR3 in DNA: TGTGCCAGCAGCCCGACAGGGCTTAGCTCCTACGAGCAGTACTTC.

V is TRBV7-2 and J is TRBJ1-6; D call uncertain. Trimming stripped 0 bases from V and 6 bases from J, with 12 bases between. The germline V gene encodes CDR1 SGHTA and CDR2 FQGNSA. There are 16 residues in the CDR3. The CDR3 loop is CASSLADPTSNSPLHF. CDR3 bases: TGTGCCAGCAGCTTAGCGGACCCGACAAGTAATTCACCCCTCCACTTT.

V and J are TRBV11-3 and TRBJ2-3; D call uncertain. The CDR3 covers 14 residues. The V gene lost 0 bases and the J gene lost 5 bases, with 9 bases spanning the gap. Germline V gene data show CDR1 as SGHNT and CDR2 as YENEEA. CDR3 in amino acids: CASSLDSFVDTQYF. DNA for the CDR3: TGTGCCAGCAGCTTAGATTCTTTCGTAGATACGCAGTATTTT.

This clone appeared a single time. The chain links TRBV13 to TRBJ1-2; 9 nucleotides match TRBD1. Germline CDR1 reads PRHDT; CDR2 reads FYEKMQ (reference sequence). Trimming took 4 bases from V and 11 from J; bases not matched to a gene: 5. The CDR3 spans 12 residues. The CDR3 loop reads CASSYGQGPYTF. CDR3 nucleotides: TGTGCCAGCAGCTACGGACAGGGGCCGTACACCTTC. The whole variable domain, filled in from reference TRBV13 and TRBJ1-2, reads AAGVIQSPRHLIKEKRETATLKCYPIPRHDTVYWYQQGPGQDPQFLISFYEKMQSDKGSIPDRFSAQQFSDYHSELNMSSLELGDSALYFCASSYGQGPYTFGSGTRLTVV.

This sequence joins TRBV28 and TRBJ2-7; D is perhaps TRBD1 (6 bases). With 5 bases removed from V and 2 bases from J, the gap between germline ends came to 13 bases. This CDR3 contains 14 residues. Germline lookup yields CDR1 MDHEN and CDR2 SYDVKM. DNA for the CDR3: TGTGCCAGCAGTCGAGAAGGGGACACCTACGAGCAGTACTTC. Translated: CASSREGDTYEQYF.

The chain couples TRBV27 to TRBJ1-4, with D tentatively TRBD1 (6 bases). Looked up from germline, CDR1 is MNHEY and CDR2 is SMNVEV (reference sequence). This CDR3 region has 14 residues. V was trimmed by 6 bases and J by 8 bases, leaving 16 bases between them. The DNA of the CDR3 is TGTGCCAGCAGACAAAACAGGGATACCGAAAAACTGTTTTTT. Translated: CASRQNRDTEKLFF. The full variable domain, its missing parts supplied by reference TRBV27 and TRBJ1-4, is EAQVTQNPRYLITVTGKKLTVTCSQNMNHEYMSWYRQDPGLGLRQIYYSMNVEVTDKGDVPEGYKVSRKEKRNFPLILESPSPNQTSLYFCASRQNRDTEKLFFGSGTQLSVL.

This chain uses TRBV4-2 with TRBJ1-1; D ambiguous. V lost 4 bases and J 1 base, leaving 10 bases between the germline ends. The CDR3 totals 14 residues. Germline loops: CDR1 LGHNA, CDR2 YNFKEQ. In DNA form, the CDR3 reads TGTGCCAGCAGCCCCGGCCGTCGGAACACTGAAGCTTTCTTT. Amino acid sequence: CASSPGRRNTEAFF.

The chain is built from TRBV7-2 and TRBJ2-7, with D possibly matching TRBD2 (6 bases). V was trimmed by 0 bases and J by 2 bases, leaving 11 bases between them. This CDR3 contains 15 residues. Germline V gives CDR1 SGHTA, CDR2 FQGNSA. CDR3 sequence reads: CASSLASSGTYEQYF. In DNA form, the CDR3 reads TGTGCCAGCAGCTTAGCGAGTAGCGGAACCTACGAGCAGTACTTC.

The table lists this clone with a few counts. The chain recombines TRBV7-2 with TRBJ2-7, with TRBD1 matching 11 bases. The CDR3 has 16 amino acids. The J segment lost 3 bases and the V segment lost 1 base, leaving 5 bases of the junction unmatched. The V gene's germline CDR1 is SGHTA and CDR2 FQGNSA. The CDR3 loop reads CASSLGSGTGGYEQYF. Here the CDR3 DNA reads TGTGCCAGCAGCTTAGGATCCGGGACAGGGGGCTACGAGCAGTACTTC.

This chain uses TRBV30 with TRBJ1-2; a weak D match, TRBD1 (5 bases). V shed 4 bases and J shed 6 bases, with 21 bases lying between them. Germline CDR1 and CDR2: GTSNPN and SVGIG (reference sequence). This CDR3 is built from 15 residues. This CDR3 is CAWTTMRGVGNGYTF. The CDR3 DNA is TGTGCCTGGACCACGATGCGGGGCGTAGGGAATGGCTACACCTTC.

This rearrangement joins TRBV10-3 to TRBJ2-1; 8 bases match TRBD2. V lost 3 bases to trimming and J lost 4 bases; unmatched junction nucleotides: 5. The germline V gene encodes CDR1 ENHRY and CDR2 SYGVKD. The CDR3 has 15 residues. The CDR3 spells CAISDASGPYNEQFF. The CDR3 DNA follows: TGTGCCATCAGTGACGCTAGCGGGCCTTACAATGAGCAGTTCTTC.

This clone was detected only once. The chain employs TRBV6-5 and TRBJ1-2; 7 bases are shared with TRBD1. The CDR3 spans 14 residues. J lost 6 bases, V lost 5 bases, and 9 bases had no gene match. Germline V gives CDR1 MNHEY, CDR2 SVGAGI. This CDR3 reads CASSQSGTANGYTF. DNA for the CDR3: TGTGCCAGCAGTCAATCCGGGACAGCGAATGGCTACACCTTC.

The V call is TRBV19, the J call TRBJ2-7; 8 nucleotides align to TRBD2. V shed 4 bases and J 2 bases; nucleotides not matched to a gene: 1. The CDR3 runs 13 residues. Germline CDR1 and CDR2: LNHDA and SQIVND (reference sequence). Here the CDR3 DNA reads TGTGCCAGTAGTACGGGGGGGGCCTACGAGCAGTACTTC. Translation: CASSTGGAYEQYF.

The gene calls are TRBV30 and TRBJ1-4; 7 bases map to TRBD1. The trim removed 1 base at V and 7 bases at J, leaving 6 bases unmatched. CDR3 length: 14 residues. CDR1 and CDR2 from the germline V gene are GTSNPN and SVGIG (reference sequence). The CDR3 reads CAWSEGGVGEKLFF. In nucleotides, the CDR3 is TGTGCCTGGAGTGAAGGGGGCGTGGGTGAAAAACTGTTTTTT.

The chain has TRBV7-9 and TRBJ2-2; D is uncertain. The ends were cut back, 4 bases at V and 9 bases at J, with 12 bases in the middle. This CDR3 contains 13 residues. Germline CDR1 reads SEHNR; CDR2 reads FQNEAQ (reference sequence). CDR3 amino acids: CASSSSHSRELFF. CDR3 coding DNA: TGTGCCAGCAGCTCCTCCCACTCCCGGGAGCTGTTTTTT.

This clone was seen only once. The gene calls are TRBV18 and TRBJ2-1, with 9 bases identical to TRBD2. The V segment lost 0 bases and the J segment 2 bases; nucleotides outside the gene matches: 8. CDR3 size: 18 residues. In germline, CDR1 is KGHSH, CDR2 LQKENI. The CDR3 reads CASSPPTGGGDPYNEQFF. CDR3 DNA sequence: TGTGCCAGCTCACCACCGACTGGCGGGGGGGATCCCTACAATGAGCAGTTCTTC.

The J gene is TRBJ2-1, the V gene TRBV19, with 10 bases aligning to TRBD1. This CDR3 spans 14 amino acids. V was pared by 1 base and J by 8 bases, with 2 bases of the junction left unmatched. The germline gives CDR1 LNHDA, CDR2 SQIVND (reference sequence). The CDR3 loop reads CASSIVGTGDEQFF. The CDR3 region has the DNA TGTGCCAGTAGTATAGTAGGGACAGGGGATGAGCAGTTCTTC.

The chain links TRBV6-1 to TRBJ1-6; TRBD1 agrees at 9 bases. This CDR3 contains 15 residues. Germline trimming cut 4 bases from V and 7 bases from J; bases unmatched to any gene: 5. Germline V gives CDR1 MNHNS, CDR2 SASEGT. The CDR3 sequence: CASSVQGAVNSPLHF. The DNA for the CDR3 is TGTGCCAGCAGTGTACAGGGGGCGGTGAATTCACCCCTCCACTTT.

The chain has TRBV7-9 and TRBJ2-1, with D possibly TRBD2 on 6 matching bases. The V end was cut by 6 bases, the J end by 7 bases, with 16 bases between. This CDR3 is built from 14 residues. CDR1 and CDR2 from the germline V gene are SEHNR and FQNEAQ (reference sequence). The CDR3 spells CASRDGTVTNEQFF. CDR3 DNA: TGTGCCAGCAGGGACGGGACTGTAACTAATGAGCAGTTCTTC.

This clone appeared a single time. This chain links TRBV6-5 with TRBJ1-4, with D uncertain. CDR3 length: 14 amino acids. Germline CDR1 MNHEY, CDR2 SVGAGI. Trimming took off 7 bases at V and 0 bases at J, with 9 bases between the two ends. CDR3 residues: CASIPGTTNEKLFF. CDR3 DNA sequence: TGTGCCAGCATACCGGGAACAACTAATGAAAAACTGTTTTTT.